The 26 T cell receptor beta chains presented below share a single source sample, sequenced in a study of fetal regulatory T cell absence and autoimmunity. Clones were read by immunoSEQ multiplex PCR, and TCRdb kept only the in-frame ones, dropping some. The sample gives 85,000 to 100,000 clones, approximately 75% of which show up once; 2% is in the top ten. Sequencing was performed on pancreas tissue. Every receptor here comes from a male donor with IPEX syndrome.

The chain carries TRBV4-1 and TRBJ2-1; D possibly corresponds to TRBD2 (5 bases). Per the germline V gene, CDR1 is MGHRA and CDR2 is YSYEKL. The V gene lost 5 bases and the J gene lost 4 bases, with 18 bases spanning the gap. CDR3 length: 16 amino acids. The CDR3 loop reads CASSTATRSGYNEQFF. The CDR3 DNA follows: TGCGCCAGCAGCACAGCCACCCGGAGCGGTTACAATGAGCAGTTCTTC.

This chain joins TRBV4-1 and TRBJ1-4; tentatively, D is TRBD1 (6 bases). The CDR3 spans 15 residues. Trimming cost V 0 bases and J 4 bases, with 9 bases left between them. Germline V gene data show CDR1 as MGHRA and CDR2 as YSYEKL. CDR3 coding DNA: TGCGCCAGCAGCCAAGACCGGGACAATAATGAAAAACTGTTTTTT. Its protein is CASSQDRDNNEKLFF.

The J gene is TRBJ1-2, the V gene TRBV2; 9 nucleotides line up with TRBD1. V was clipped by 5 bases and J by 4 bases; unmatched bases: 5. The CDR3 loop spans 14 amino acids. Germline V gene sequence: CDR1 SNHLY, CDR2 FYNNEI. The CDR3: CASSLDRGGYGYTF. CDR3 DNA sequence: TGTGCCAGCAGTTTGGACAGGGGAGGCTATGGCTACACCTTC.

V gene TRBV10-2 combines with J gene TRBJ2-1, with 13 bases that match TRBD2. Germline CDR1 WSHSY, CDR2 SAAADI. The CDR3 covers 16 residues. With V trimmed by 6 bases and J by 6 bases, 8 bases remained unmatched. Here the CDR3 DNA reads TGCGCCAGCAGATCACTAGCGGGAGGGCCTGTCAATGAGCAGTTCTTC. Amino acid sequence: CASRSLAGGPVNEQFF.

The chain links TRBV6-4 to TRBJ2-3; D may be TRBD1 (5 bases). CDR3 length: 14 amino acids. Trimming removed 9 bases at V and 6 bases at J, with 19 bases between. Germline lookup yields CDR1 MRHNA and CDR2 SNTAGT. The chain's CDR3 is CARTASRSADTQYF. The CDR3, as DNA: TGTGCCAGGACAGCGTCCCGCTCGGCGGATACGCAGTATTTT.

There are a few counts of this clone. The CDR3 reads CASSLSLGAYNEQFF. DNA of the CDR3: TGTGCCAGCAGCTTAAGTCTAGGTGCCTACAATGAGCAGTTCTTC. The V and J genes are TRBV7-9 and TRBJ2-1; D is undetermined. This CDR3 spans 15 amino acids. V was shortened by 2 bases and J by 2 bases, with 10 bases between the two germline ends. Germline V CDR1 and CDR2: SEHNR, FQNEAQ (reference sequence).

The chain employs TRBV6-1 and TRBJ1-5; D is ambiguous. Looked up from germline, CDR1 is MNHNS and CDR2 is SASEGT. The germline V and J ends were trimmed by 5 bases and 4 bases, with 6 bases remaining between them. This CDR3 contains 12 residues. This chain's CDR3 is CASSPLNQPQHF. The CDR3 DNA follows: TGTGCCAGCAGTCCCCTAAATCAGCCCCAGCATTTT.

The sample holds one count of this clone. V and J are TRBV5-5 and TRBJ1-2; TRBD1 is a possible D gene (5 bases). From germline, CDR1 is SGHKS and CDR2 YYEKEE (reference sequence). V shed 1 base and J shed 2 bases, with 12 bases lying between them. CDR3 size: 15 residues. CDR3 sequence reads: CASSLTGVSNYGYTF. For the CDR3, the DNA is TGTGCCAGCAGCTTGACAGGAGTTTCAAACTATGGCTACACCTTC.

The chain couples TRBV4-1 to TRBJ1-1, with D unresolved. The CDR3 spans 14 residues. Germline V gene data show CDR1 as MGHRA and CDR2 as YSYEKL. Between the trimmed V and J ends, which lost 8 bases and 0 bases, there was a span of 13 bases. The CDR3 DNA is TGCGCCAGCGCCCCGGACGGATTGAACACTGAAGCTTTCTTT. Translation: CASAPDGLNTEAFF.

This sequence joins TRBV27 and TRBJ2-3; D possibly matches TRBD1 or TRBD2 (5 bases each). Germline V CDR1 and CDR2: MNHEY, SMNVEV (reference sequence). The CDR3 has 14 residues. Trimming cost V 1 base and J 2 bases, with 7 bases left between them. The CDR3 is CASSLWGNTDTQYF. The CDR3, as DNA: TGTGCCAGCAGTTTATGGGGGAACACAGATACGCAGTATTTT.

This chain's CDR3 is CASSIVQGASYGYTF. CDR3 DNA sequence: TGTGCCAGTAGTATAGTACAGGGGGCGTCCTATGGCTACACCTTC. V is TRBV19 and J is TRBJ1-2, with 9 nucleotides matching TRBD1. There are 15 residues in the CDR3. CDR1 LNHDA and CDR2 SQIVND come from the germline V gene (reference sequence). Unmatched junction bases numbered 4, after V lost 1 base and J lost 4 bases.

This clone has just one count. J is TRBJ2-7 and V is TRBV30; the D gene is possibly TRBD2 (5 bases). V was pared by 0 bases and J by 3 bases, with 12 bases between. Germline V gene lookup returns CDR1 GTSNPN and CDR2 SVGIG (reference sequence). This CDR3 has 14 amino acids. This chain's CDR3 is CAWSVRGLDYEQYF. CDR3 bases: TGTGCCTGGAGTGTACGAGGGTTAGACTACGAGCAGTACTTC.

As DNA, the CDR3 is TGTGCCAGCAGTGAGTCACCCGGACTAGCGGGCAATGAGCAGTTCTTC. Its protein is CASSESPGLAGNEQFF. The V gene is TRBV6-1, the J gene TRBJ2-1, with 11 bases lining up with TRBD2. V lost 3 bases, J lost 6 bases, and 7 bases stayed unmatched. The CDR3 is made up of 16 amino acids. Germline CDR1 is MNHNS and CDR2 is SASEGT.

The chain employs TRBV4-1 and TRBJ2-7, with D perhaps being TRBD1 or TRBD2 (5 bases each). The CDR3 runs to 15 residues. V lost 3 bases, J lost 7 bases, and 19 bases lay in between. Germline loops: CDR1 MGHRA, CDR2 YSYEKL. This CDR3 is CASSHLWDGRREQYF. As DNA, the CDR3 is TGCGCCAGCAGCCATTTATGGGACGGCCGTAGGGAGCAGTACTTC.

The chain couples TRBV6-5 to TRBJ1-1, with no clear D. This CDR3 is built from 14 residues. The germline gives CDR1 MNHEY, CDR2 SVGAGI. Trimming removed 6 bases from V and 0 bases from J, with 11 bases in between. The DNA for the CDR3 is TGTGCCAGCAGCACACCGGGCTTGAACACTGAAGCTTTCTTT. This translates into CASSTPGLNTEAFF.

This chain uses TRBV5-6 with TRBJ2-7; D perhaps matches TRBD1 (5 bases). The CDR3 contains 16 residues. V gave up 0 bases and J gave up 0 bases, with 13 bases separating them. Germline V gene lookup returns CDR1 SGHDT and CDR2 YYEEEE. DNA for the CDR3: TGTGCCAGCAGCTTGGAGGGGTGGGGAACCTCCTACGAGCAGTACTTC. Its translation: CASSLEGWGTSYEQYF.

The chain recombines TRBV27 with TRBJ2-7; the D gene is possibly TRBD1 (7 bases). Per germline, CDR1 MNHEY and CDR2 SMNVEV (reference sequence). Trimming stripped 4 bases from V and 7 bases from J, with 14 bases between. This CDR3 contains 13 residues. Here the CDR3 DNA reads TGTGCCAGCAGTTCAGGGGGTGCGGGAGAGCAGTACTTC. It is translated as CASSSGGAGEQYF.

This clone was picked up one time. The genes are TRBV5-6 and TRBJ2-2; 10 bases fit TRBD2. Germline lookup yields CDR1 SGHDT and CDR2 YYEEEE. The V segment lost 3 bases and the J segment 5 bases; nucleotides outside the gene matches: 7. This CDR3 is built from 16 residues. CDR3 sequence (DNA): TGTGCCAGCAGCTCGGACCTAGCGGGAGAGACCGGGGAGCTGTTTTTT. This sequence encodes CASSSDLAGETGELFF. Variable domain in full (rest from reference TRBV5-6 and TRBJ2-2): DAGVTQSPTHLIKTRGQQVTLRCSPKSGHDTVSWYQQALGQGPQFIFQYYEEEERQRGNFPDRFSGHQFPNYSSELNVNALLLGDSALYLCASSSDLAGETGELFFGEGSRLTVL.

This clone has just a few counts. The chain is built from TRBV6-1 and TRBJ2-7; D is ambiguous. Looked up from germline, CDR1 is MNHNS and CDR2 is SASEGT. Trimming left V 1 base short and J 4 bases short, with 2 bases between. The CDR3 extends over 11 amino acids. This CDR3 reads CASSEGYEQYF. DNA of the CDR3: TGTGCCAGCAGTGAAGGGTACGAGCAGTACTTC.

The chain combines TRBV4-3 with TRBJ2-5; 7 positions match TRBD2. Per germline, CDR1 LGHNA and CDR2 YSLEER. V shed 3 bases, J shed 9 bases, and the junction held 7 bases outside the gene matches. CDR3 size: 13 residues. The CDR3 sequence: CASSQTRAGAQYF. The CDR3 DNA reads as TGCGCCAGCAGCCAGACTAGGGCGGGGGCCCAGTACTTC.

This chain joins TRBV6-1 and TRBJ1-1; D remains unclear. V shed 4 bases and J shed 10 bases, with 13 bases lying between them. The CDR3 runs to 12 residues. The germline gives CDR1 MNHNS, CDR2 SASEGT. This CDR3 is CASSAWRLGAFF. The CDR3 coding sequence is TGTGCCAGCAGTGCATGGCGATTGGGAGCTTTCTTT.

The CDR3 nucleotides are TGTGCCAGCAGCTTAGGACAGGGGGTGGGTCAGCCCCAGCATTTT. Amino acid sequence: CASSLGQGVGQPQHF. The gene calls are TRBV7-8 and TRBJ1-5, with TRBD1 identical over 9 bases. Unmatched junction bases numbered 4, after V lost 1 base and J lost 6 bases. CDR1 and CDR2 from the germline V gene are SGHVS and FQNEAQ. The CDR3 spans 15 residues.

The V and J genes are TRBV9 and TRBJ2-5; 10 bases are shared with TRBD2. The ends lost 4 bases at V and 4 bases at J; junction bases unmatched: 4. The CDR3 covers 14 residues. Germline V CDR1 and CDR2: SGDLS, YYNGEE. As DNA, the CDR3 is TGTGCCAGCAGCTCGAGCGGGGGGGCAGAGACCCAGTACTTC. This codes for CASSSSGGAETQYF.

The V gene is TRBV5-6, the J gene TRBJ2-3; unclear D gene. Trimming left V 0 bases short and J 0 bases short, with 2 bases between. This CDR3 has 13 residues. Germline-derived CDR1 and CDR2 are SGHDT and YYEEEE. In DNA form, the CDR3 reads TGTGCCAGCAGCTTGGTAAGCACAGATACGCAGTATTTT. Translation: CASSLVSTDTQYF.

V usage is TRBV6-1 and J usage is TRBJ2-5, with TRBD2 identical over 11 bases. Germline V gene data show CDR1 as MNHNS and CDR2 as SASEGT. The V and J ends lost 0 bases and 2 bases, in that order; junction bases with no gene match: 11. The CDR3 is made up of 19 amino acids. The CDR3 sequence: CASSEALGVLAGVQETQYF. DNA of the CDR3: TGTGCCAGCAGTGAAGCGCTTGGGGTACTAGCGGGGGTTCAAGAGACCCAGTACTTC.

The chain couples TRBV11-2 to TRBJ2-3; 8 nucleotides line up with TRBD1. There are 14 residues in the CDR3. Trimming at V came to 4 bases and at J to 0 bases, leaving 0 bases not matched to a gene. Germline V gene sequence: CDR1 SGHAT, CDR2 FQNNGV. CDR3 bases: TGTGCCAGCAGCTGGACAGGGAGCACAGATACGCAGTATTTT. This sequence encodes CASSWTGSTDTQYF.